This T cell receptor (beta chain) was sequenced in a study of blood T cell repertoires in COVID-19. Study in general: Specimens from acute and convalescent COVID-19 originated in the United States, Italy and Spain. PBMCs, B-cell-depleted T cells, or T cells provided the cDNA or gDNA that made up the material.

From germline, CDR1 is SGDLS and CDR2 YYNGEE. V lost 4 bases, J lost 0 bases, and 13 bases lay in between. This CDR3 contains 15 residues. The data were produced by immunoSEQ multiplex PCR, yet TCRdb's version contains in-frame clones alone and is incomplete. This table has about 440,000 clones, roughly 91% appearing once. The specimen was peripheral blood. The sequence was collected from a woman under 40 with acute or convalescent COVID-19. The chain joins TRBV9 to TRBJ1-2, with D perhaps matching TRBD1 (5 bases). CDR3 coding DNA: TGTGCCAGCAGCCTTGGGGGGACTCCTAACTATGGCTACACCTTC. Translation: CASSLGGTPNYGYTF.